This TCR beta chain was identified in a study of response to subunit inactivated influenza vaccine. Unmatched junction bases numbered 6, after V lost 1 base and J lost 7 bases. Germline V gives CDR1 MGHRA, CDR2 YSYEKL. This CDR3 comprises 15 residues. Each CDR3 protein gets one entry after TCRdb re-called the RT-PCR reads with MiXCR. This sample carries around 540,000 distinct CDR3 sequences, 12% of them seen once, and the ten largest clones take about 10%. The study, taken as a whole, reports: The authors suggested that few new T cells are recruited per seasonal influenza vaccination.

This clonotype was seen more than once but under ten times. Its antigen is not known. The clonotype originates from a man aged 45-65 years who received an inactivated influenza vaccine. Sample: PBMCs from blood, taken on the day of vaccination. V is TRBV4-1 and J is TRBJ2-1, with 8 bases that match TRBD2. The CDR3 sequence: CASSQVVGGANEQFF. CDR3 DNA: TGCGCCAGCAGCCAAGTCGTCGGGGGGGCAAATGAGCAGTTCTTC.